A single sample gave rise to the 10 T cell receptor beta chains below, sequenced in a study of blood T cell repertoires in COVID-19. Data came from immunoSEQ multiplex PCR; TCRdb stores just in-frame clones and leaves some out. The data contain 250,000 or so clones, around 90% of them singletons. Input material: peripheral blood. The source of these receptors is a man at least 80 years old with acute or convalescent COVID-19.

V and J are TRBV29-1 and TRBJ1-1, with 8 nucleotides matching TRBD1. Germline CDR1 and CDR2: SQVTM and ANQGSEA. After removal of 3 bases from V and 1 base from J, the junction contained 7 bases not matched to a gene. The CDR3 runs 15 residues. The CDR3 DNA follows: TGCAGCGTTGATTCAACAGGGGGTGCGAACACTGAAGCTTTCTTT. It encodes CSVDSTGGANTEAFF. Drawing the rest from reference TRBV29-1 and TRBJ1-1, the complete variable domain is SAVISQKPSRDICQRGTSLTIQCQVDSQVTMMFWYRQQPGQSLTLIATANQGSEATYESGFVIDKFPISRPNLTFSTLTVSNMSPEDSSIYLCSVDSTGGANTEAFFGQGTRLTVV.

The rearrangement uses TRBV5-1 and TRBJ1-5; 11 bases agree with TRBD1. With 3 bases clipped from V and 5 bases from J, the junction kept 1 base outside the gene matches. Germline CDR1 SGHRS, CDR2 YFSETQ. This CDR3 region has 14 residues. For the CDR3, the DNA is TGCGCCAGCAGCTGGACAGGGGGCGATCAGCCCCAGCATTTT. It is translated as CASSWTGGDQPQHF.

V gene TRBV5-8 combines with J gene TRBJ2-3; D may be TRBD1 (6 bases). This CDR3 is built from 12 residues. Trimming cost V 5 bases and J 7 bases, with 11 bases left between them. The germline V gene has CDR1 SGHTS and CDR2 YDEGEE. The CDR3 DNA reads as TGTGCCAGCAGTATACAGGGCTATACGCAGTATTTT. Protein sequence: CASSIQGYTQYF. Complete variable domain (other parts from reference TRBV5-8 and TRBJ2-3): EAGVTQSPTHLIKTRGQQATLRCSPISGHTSVYWYQQALGLGLQFLLWYDEGEERNRGNFPPRFSGRQFPNYSSELNVNALELEDSALYLCASSIQGYTQYFGPGTRLTVL.

J is TRBJ1-1 and V is TRBV5-1; 9 nucleotides match TRBD1. Trimming at V came to 3 bases and at J to 5 bases, leaving 8 bases not matched to a gene. The V gene's germline CDR1 is SGHRS and CDR2 YFSETQ. This CDR3 region has 15 residues. CDR3 sequence: CASSSNRGHGTEAFF. As DNA, the CDR3 is TGCGCCAGCAGCTCGAACAGGGGGCACGGAACTGAAGCTTTCTTT.

The chain has TRBV9 and TRBJ1-2; TRBD1 aligns across 7 bases. The CDR3 consists of 14 residues. After removal of 0 bases from V and 4 bases from J, the junction contained 3 bases not matched to a gene. Germline V lookup: CDR1 SGDLS, CDR2 YYNGEE. CDR3 amino acids: CASSVEGQFYGYTF. Here the CDR3 DNA reads TGTGCCAGCAGCGTAGAGGGACAGTTCTATGGCTACACCTTC.

The V gene is TRBV29-1, the J gene TRBJ2-5, with 13 bases that match TRBD2. The CDR3 sequence is 15 residues long. V shed 5 bases and J 4 bases; nucleotides not matched to a gene: 7. Germline CDR1 reads SQVTM; CDR2 reads ANQGSEA. This CDR3 reads CSVSTSGRAGETQYF. In DNA form, the CDR3 reads TGCAGCGTTAGTACTAGCGGGAGGGCCGGAGAGACCCAGTACTTC.

This clone appeared once. The genes are TRBV7-9 and TRBJ2-1; maybe TRBD1 (6 bases). This CDR3 comprises 18 residues. Trimming shortened V by 1 base and J by 3 bases, and 19 bases separated the two germline ends. The germline V gene encodes CDR1 SEHNR and CDR2 FQNEAQ (reference sequence). The CDR3 coding sequence is TGTGCCAGCAGCTTAGGAAGGTTCGGACAGAAACGCTACAATGAGCAGTTCTTC. Translated: CASSLGRFGQKRYNEQFF. The full variable domain, in which reference TRBV7-9 and TRBJ2-1 provide the parts outside the CDR3, is DTGVSQNPRHKITKRGQNVTFRCDPISEHNRLYWYRQTLGQGPEFLTYFQNEAQLEKSRLLSDRFSAERPKGSFSTLEIQRTEQGDSAMYLCASSLGRFGQKRYNEQFFGPGTRLTVL.

This chain uses TRBV5-3 with TRBJ2-5, with a weak D call TRBD2 (7 bases). TRBV5-3 is an ORF, and what it does is uncertain. This CDR3 has 14 residues. V lost 4 bases and J 7 bases, leaving 17 bases between the germline ends. The CDR3 DNA sequence: TGTGCCAGAAGCACTCGGACTAGGACAGTGACCCAGTACTTC. Protein: CARSTRTRTVTQYF.

The rearrangement links TRBV6-2 or TRBV6-3 to TRBJ2-1; maybe TRBD2 (6 bases). Germline lookup yields CDR1 MNHEY and CDR2 SVGEGT. Trimming left V 5 bases short and J 8 bases short, with 10 bases between. The CDR3 loop spans 12 amino acids. CDR3 loop: CASSLRRDEQFF. Written as DNA, the CDR3 is TGTGCCAGCAGTCTCCGGAGGGATGAGCAGTTCTTC.

This clone was seen just once. The genes are TRBV9 and TRBJ1-1; D gene ambiguous. Trimming stripped 1 base from V and 0 bases from J, with 10 bases between. The CDR3 spans 15 residues. Germline V lookup: CDR1 SGDLS, CDR2 YYNGEE. The CDR3 DNA sequence: TGTGCCAGCAGCGTAAATTCTGCGGTGAACACTGAAGCTTTCTTT. Its protein is CASSVNSAVNTEAFF.